These T cell receptor beta chains were read from a single sample in a study of T cell changes during pregnancy in multiple sclerosis. The method was immunoSEQ multiplex PCR; TCRdb's version includes in-frame clones alone and lacks a portion of them. The table includes some 60,000 clones, 89% detected once. The starting material was peripheral blood, obtained after pregnancy. These receptor sequences come from a female donor with multiple sclerosis, enrolled in a pregnancy study. Both conserved end residues are part of each CDR3. D genes are given only for firm matches. Size values are once, few and many counts, or a class for expanded clones, and some rows have none.

j_gene	d_gene	abundance	v_gene	CDR3aa	CDR3nt
TRBJ1-1	NA	once	TRBV6-6	CASRRGRGENTEAFF	TGTGCCAGCAGACGGGGCAGGGGCGAGAACACTGAAGCTTTCTTT
TRBJ2-1	NA	few	TRBV10-3	CAISEGPTVHEQFF	TGTGCCATCAGTGAGGGGCCGACAGTGCATGAGCAGTTCTTC
TRBJ1-2	TRBD1	NA	TRBV2	CASSPLIYPGQERYGYTF	TGTGCCAGCAGTCCCTTGATTTACCCAGGACAGGAGCGTTATGGCTACACCTTC
TRBJ2-5	NA	NA	TRBV5-5	CASSLNQGLYQETQYF	TGTGCCAGCAGCTTAAACCAGGGGTTGTACCAAGAGACCCAGTACTTC
TRBJ1-1	NA	few	TRBV2	CASTQMRAGTEAFF	TGTGCCAGCACCCAGATGAGGGCCGGGACTGAAGCTTTCTTT
TRBJ2-5	NA	NA	TRBV6-5	CASSCIALGGSETQYF	TGTGCCAGCAGTTGTATAGCGTTGGGGGGATCAGAGACCCAGTACTTC
TRBJ2-5	TRBD1	once	TRBV28	CASRQTGGTVAQYF	TGTGCCAGCAGACAGACAGGGGGGACTGTGGCCCAGTACTTC
TRBJ2-3	NA	NA	TRBV7-9	CASTPRRGADTQYF	TGTGCCAGCACTCCCCGGCGGGGTGCCGATACGCAGTATTTT
TRBJ2-5	NA	NA	TRBV28	CASSFGALRETQYF	TGTGCCAGCAGTTTTGGCGCTCTGCGGGAGACCCAGTACTTC
TRBJ2-2	TRBD1	once	TRBV6-1	CASSKDRDTGELFF	TGTGCCAGCAGTAAGGACAGGGACACCGGGGAGCTGTTTTTT
TRBJ2-7	TRBD1	NA	TRBV6-5	CASSYSGTGRLEQYF	TGTGCCAGCAGTTACTCCGGGACAGGGAGGCTCGAGCAGTACTTC
TRBJ2-1	NA	NA	TRBV30	CAWSYNYNEQFF	TGTGCCTGGAGCTATAACTACAATGAGCAGTTCTTC
TRBJ2-5	NA	NA	TRBV5-4	CASSSPERKETQYF	TGTGCCAGCAGCTCGCCGGAGAGAAAAGAGACCCAGTACTTC
TRBJ2-1	TRBD2	NA	TRBV5-1	CASSLGLAASSYNEQFF	TGCGCCAGCAGCTTGGGGCTAGCGGCTAGCTCCTACAATGAGCAGTTCTTC
TRBJ1-1	NA	NA	TRBV28	CASSFPLGVQPRNTEAFF	TGTGCCAGCAGTTTCCCCCTTGGCGTCCAACCTAGAAACACTGAAGCTTTCTTT
TRBJ1-4	NA	NA	TRBV25-1	CASSEYGSYEKLFF	TGTGCCAGCAGTGAATATGGCTCCTATGAAAAACTGTTTTTT
TRBJ2-3	TRBD1	NA	TRBV18	CASSPRTGGGADTQYF	TGTGCCAGCTCACCCCGGACAGGCGGCGGCGCAGATACGCAGTATTTT
TRBJ2-5	NA	NA	TRBV2	CASSEAQLLETQYF	TGTGCCAGCAGTGAAGCCCAATTACTAGAGACCCAGTACTTC
TRBJ2-1	NA	NA	TRBV7-9	CASSLAPLDRTYNEQFF	TGTGCCAGCAGCTTAGCTCCCCTCGACAGAACATACAATGAGCAGTTCTTC
TRBJ1-6	NA	NA	TRBV7-2	CASSLQGTYNSPLHF	TGTGCCAGCAGCTTGCAGGGGACCTATAATTCACCCCTCCACTTT
TRBJ1-2	NA	once	TRBV10-3	CAIRRETYPSNYGYTF	TGTGCCATCAGGAGGGAAACATATCCGTCAAACTATGGCTACACCTTC
TRBJ2-7	NA	NA	TRBV5-4	CASSSGGTASYEQYF	TGTGCCAGCAGCTCTGGAGGGACAGCATCCTACGAGCAGTACTTC
TRBJ1-2	TRBD1	few	TRBV7-9	CASSLNTPGQRGYTF	TGTGCCAGCAGCTTAAACACACCGGGACAGCGGGGCTACACCTTC
TRBJ2-5	TRBD2	NA	TRBV5-1	CASSLALTSGGNQETQYF	TGCGCCAGCAGCTTGGCCCTCACTAGCGGGGGGAACCAAGAGACCCAGTACTTC
TRBJ2-5	NA	NA	TRBV2	CASSEWVGGAIGETQYF	TGTGCCAGCAGTGAGTGGGTTGGGGGGGCTATCGGAGAGACCCAGTACTTC
TRBJ2-5	TRBD1	NA	TRBV5-1	CASSLVTGSQKETQYF	TGCGCCAGCAGCTTGGTGACAGGGTCACAGAAAGAGACCCAGTACTTC
TRBJ2-1	TRBD1	NA	TRBV11-2	CASSLEGQVQSEQFF	TGTGCCAGCAGCTTAGAGGGACAGGTTCAGAGTGAGCAGTTCTTC
TRBJ2-1	TRBD2	NA	TRBV12-5	CASGFAGVNEQFF	TGTGCTAGTGGTTTCGCGGGGGTCAATGAGCAGTTCTTC